Below, 19 T cell receptor beta chains from the same sample are listed, as sequenced in a study of T cell responses to AZD1222 COVID-19 vaccine. Only in-frame clones appear in the TCRdb table, and some are missing; sequencing was by immunoSEQ multiplex PCR. The sample consists of roughly 98,000 clones, just over 90% of them appearing once. Sample: peripheral blood, taken on day 0 of AZD1222 vaccination. The receptor set was obtained from an adult in good health.

The chain has TRBV5-4 and TRBJ2-2; 7 positions match TRBD1. CDR3 size: 14 residues. J lost 1 base, V lost 7 bases, and 4 bases had no gene match. Per germline, CDR1 SGHNT and CDR2 YYREEE (reference sequence). The CDR3 sequence is CASSQGVNTGELFF. CDR3 nucleotide sequence: TGTGCCAGCTCCCAGGGGGTGAACACCGGGGAGCTGTTTTTT.

The chain uses TRBV6-5 and TRBJ1-4, with D hard to call. There are 13 residues in the CDR3. Germline values: CDR1 MNHEY, CDR2 SVGAGI. V was trimmed by 8 bases and J by 7 bases, leaving 14 bases between them. In DNA, the CDR3 is TGTGCCAGCGTAGTACAACGGGGTGAAAAACTGTTTTTT. It codes for CASVVQRGEKLFF.

The V call is TRBV27, the J call TRBJ2-3; TRBD1 is a possible D gene (6 bases). Germline lookup yields CDR1 MNHEY and CDR2 SMNVEV (reference sequence). This CDR3 contains 14 residues. V dropped 3 bases and J dropped 6 bases, with 13 bases sitting between them. The CDR3 region is CASSFRTVRDTQYF. The DNA of the CDR3 is TGTGCCAGCAGTTTCAGGACAGTACGTGATACGCAGTATTTT.

The V and J genes are TRBV10-3 and TRBJ1-4; D not resolved. The length of the CDR3 is 14 residues. V was trimmed by 3 bases and J by 3 bases, leaving 8 bases between them. Germline lookup yields CDR1 ENHRY and CDR2 SYGVKD. Here the CDR3 reads CAISEGSANEKLFF. CDR3 nucleotides: TGTGCCATCAGTGAAGGGTCAGCTAATGAAAAACTGTTTTTT.

The rearrangement uses TRBV7-9 and TRBJ2-7; 8 nucleotides agree with TRBD1. Unmatched junction bases numbered 15, after V lost 5 bases and J lost 3 bases. The germline V gene encodes CDR1 SEHNR and CDR2 FQNEAQ (reference sequence). The CDR3 is 17 amino acids. The CDR3, as DNA: TGTGCCAGCAGCCATGACAGGGGAACGTTAAATGGCTACGAGCAGTACTTC. Translation gives CASSHDRGTLNGYEQYF.

The genes are TRBV4-2 and TRBJ1-5; unclear D gene. There are 13 residues in the CDR3. Germline lookup yields CDR1 LGHNA and CDR2 YNFKEQ. Trimming shortened V by 1 base and J by 4 bases, and 5 bases separated the two germline ends. The CDR3 region has the DNA TGTGCCAGCAGCCAAGTTTCGAATCAGCCCCAGCATTTT. Protein product: CASSQVSNQPQHF.

About this clone itself: This sample also contains other DNA sequences that code for the same CDR3. J is TRBJ1-1 and V is TRBV12-3 or TRBV12-4, with 7 positions matching TRBD1. This CDR3 region has 13 residues. V shed 6 bases and J 0 bases; nucleotides not matched to a gene: 1. CDR3 DNA: TGTGCCAGCAGACAGGGGCTGAACACTGAAGCTTTCTTT. Residues: CASRQGLNTEAFF.

V usage is TRBV27 and J usage is TRBJ2-3, with 12 bases that match TRBD2. The CDR3 is made up of 16 amino acids. The junction had 10 bases not matched to a gene; V was cut back by 4 bases and J by 8 bases. The germline V gene encodes CDR1 MNHEY and CDR2 SMNVEV (reference sequence). Here the CDR3 reads CASSSGLAGYLATQYF. The CDR3 DNA follows: TGTGCCAGCAGTTCCGGACTAGCGGGATACTTGGCTACGCAGTATTTT.

The chain uses TRBV4-1 and TRBJ2-1; TRBD2 might be the D (6 bases). The CDR3 length is 15 residues. Trimming removed 1 base from V and 0 bases from J, with 7 bases in between. The germline V gene has CDR1 MGHRA and CDR2 YSYEKL. CDR3 residues: CASSQVAVSYNEQFF. The CDR3 nucleotides are TGCGCCAGCAGCCAAGTAGCGGTCTCCTACAATGAGCAGTTCTTC.

The CDR3: CASSQEEWLAGAFSYNSPLHF. CDR3 DNA sequence: TGCGCCAGCAGCCAAGAGGAATGGTTAGCGGGGGCATTCTCCTATAATTCACCCCTCCACTTT. The V call is TRBV4-1, the J call TRBJ1-6; tentative D call: TRBD1 (6 bases). CDR1 is MGHRA and CDR2 is YSYEKL in the germline V gene. Trimming removed 0 bases at V and 0 bases at J, with 21 bases between. This CDR3 is built from 21 residues.

The genes are TRBV27 and TRBJ1-5, with D unresolved. With 2 bases removed from V and 7 bases from J, the gap between germline ends came to 9 bases. This CDR3 is built from 13 residues. CDR1 is MNHEY, CDR2 SMNVEV, per germline (reference sequence). The CDR3 is CASSLERAQPQHF. The CDR3 DNA reads as TGTGCCAGCAGTTTAGAAAGGGCACAGCCCCAGCATTTT.

Here the CDR3 DNA reads TGTGCCAGCAGTCCAACACGACTTGGACTAGCGGGATTATACGAGCAGTACTTC. It yields the protein CASSPTRLGLAGLYEQYF. This chain links TRBV2 with TRBJ2-7, with 12 bases identical to TRBD2. CDR1 SNHLY and CDR2 FYNNEI come from the germline V gene. V shed 5 bases and J 4 bases; nucleotides not matched to a gene: 15. There are 18 residues in the CDR3.

This chain uses TRBV3-1 (or the pseudogene TRBV3-2) with TRBJ2-1; tentatively, D is TRBD2 (7 bases). V lost 0 bases to trimming and J lost 5 bases, with 17 bases between them. CDR1 and CDR2 from the germline V gene are LGHDT and YNNKEL (reference sequence). The CDR3 is made up of 17 amino acids. CDR3: CASSQDWGGVENNEQFF. As DNA, the CDR3 is TGTGCCAGCAGCCAAGATTGGGGGGGCGTAGAGAACAATGAGCAGTTCTTC.

This clone was seen a single time. This chain uses TRBV12-3 or TRBV12-4 with TRBJ1-2; 10 bases are shared with TRBD1. Trimming took 6 bases from V and 6 from J; bases not matched to a gene: 4. The CDR3 has 13 residues. The DNA of the CDR3 is TGTGCCAGCAGCCTGACAGGGGGCCATGGCTACACCTTC. As protein: CASSLTGGHGYTF.

The chain combines TRBV18 with TRBJ2-7, with 13 nucleotides matching TRBD2. This CDR3 is built from 15 residues. The V segment lost 6 bases and the J segment 10 bases; nucleotides outside the gene matches: 12. CDR1 is KGHSH and CDR2 is LQKENI in the germline V gene. The CDR3 reads CASSTETSGRFSQYF. The CDR3 region has the DNA TGTGCCAGCTCTACCGAGACTAGCGGGAGGTTTTCCCAGTACTTC.

The J gene is TRBJ2-7, the V gene TRBV5-8, with D possibly matching TRBD2 (6 bases). Germline V lookup: CDR1 SGHTS, CDR2 YDEGEE. Between the trimmed V and J ends, which lost 3 bases and 1 base, there was a span of 11 bases. CDR3 size: 14 residues. The CDR3 spells CASSSLGGSYEQYF. The CDR3 nucleotides are TGTGCCAGCAGCTCCCTTGGGGGGTCCTACGAGCAGTACTTC.

The chain carries TRBV2 and TRBJ2-3, with 8 nucleotides matching TRBD1. This CDR3 has 15 residues. Germline V lookup: CDR1 SNHLY, CDR2 FYNNEI. V gave up 6 bases and J gave up 2 bases; unmatched junction bases: 7. The CDR3 protein is CASRAGQGATDTQYF. As DNA, the CDR3 is TGTGCCAGCAGGGCCGGACAGGGAGCCACAGATACGCAGTATTTT.

The chain links TRBV5-1 to TRBJ1-1, with D possibly being TRBD1 (5 bases). The CDR3 loop spans 14 amino acids. V dropped 5 bases and J dropped 1 base, with 12 bases sitting between them. Germline CDR1 reads SGHRS; CDR2 reads YFSETQ. Here the CDR3 reads CASRGRGENTEAFF. In DNA form, the CDR3 reads TGCGCCAGCAGGGGGCGTGGTGAGAACACTGAAGCTTTCTTT.

This clone was counted a single time. V usage is TRBV7-9 and J usage is TRBJ1-5; D uncertain. The CDR3 covers 17 residues. V was cut by 0 bases and J by 4 bases, with 16 bases left in between. CDR1 SEHNR and CDR2 FQNEAQ come from the germline V gene (reference sequence). The CDR3 is CASSLAVAGISNQPQHF. The CDR3 DNA follows: TGTGCCAGCAGCTTAGCGGTCGCCGGAATCTCAAATCAGCCCCAGCATTTT.